This TCR beta chain is from a study of T cells in Graves' hyperthyroidism and ophthalmopathy. What was amplified from RNA transcripts were TCR beta CDR3 regions. Carried out on the TCR CDR3, a first-round RT-PCR used the HTBI primer set. TCRdb redid the calling of the multiplex PCR reads with MiXCR, one entry per CDR3 protein. Of some 510,000 distinct CDR3 sequences listed, about a fifth were seen once; the top ten hold less than 30%. In germline, CDR1 is MDHEN, CDR2 SYDVKM. The CDR3 contains 17 residues. V was clipped by 0 bases and J by 6 bases; unmatched bases: 9. The origin of this receptor is a man between 18 and 29 years old with Graves' hyperthyroidism. The chain is built from TRBV28 and TRBJ2-7; 12 bases map to TRBD2. The sample consisted of blood. CDR3 in DNA: TGTGCCAGCAGTTTATGGGCTAGCGGGGGGGCCTGGAGCGAGCAGTACTTC. The encoded protein is CASSLWASGGAWSEQYF.